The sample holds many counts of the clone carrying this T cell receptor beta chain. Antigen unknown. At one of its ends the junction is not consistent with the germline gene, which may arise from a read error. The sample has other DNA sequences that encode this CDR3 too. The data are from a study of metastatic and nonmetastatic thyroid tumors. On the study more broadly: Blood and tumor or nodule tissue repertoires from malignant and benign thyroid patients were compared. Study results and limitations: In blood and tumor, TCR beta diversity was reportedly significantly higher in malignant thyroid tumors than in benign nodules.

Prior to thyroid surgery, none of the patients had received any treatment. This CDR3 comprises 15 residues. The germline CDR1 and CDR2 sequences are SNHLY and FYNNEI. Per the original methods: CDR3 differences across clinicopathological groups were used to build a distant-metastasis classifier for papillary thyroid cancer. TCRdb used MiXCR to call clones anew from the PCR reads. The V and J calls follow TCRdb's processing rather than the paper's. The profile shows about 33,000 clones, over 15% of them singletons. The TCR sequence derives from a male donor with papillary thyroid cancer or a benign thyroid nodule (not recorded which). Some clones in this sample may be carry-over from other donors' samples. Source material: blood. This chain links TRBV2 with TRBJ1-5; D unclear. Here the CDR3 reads CASRPIGVISQPQHF. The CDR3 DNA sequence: TGCGCCAGCAGACCAATTGGGGTTATTAGCCAGCCCCAGCATTTT. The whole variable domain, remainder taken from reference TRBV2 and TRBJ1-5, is EPEVTQTPSHQVTQMGQEVILRCVPISNHLYFYWYRQILGQKVEFLVSFYNNEISEKSEIFDDQFSVERPDGSNFTLKIRSTKLEDSAMYFCASRPIGVISQPQHFGDGTRLSIL.